This TCR beta chain was sequenced for a study of HIV-infected patients and healthy controls. Alpha and beta constant-region primers primed reverse transcription of 400 to 650 ng RNA. Using multiplexing indices, alpha and beta chain libraries were generated apart by chain-specific third strand synthesis. TCRdb analysed the 5' RACE reads with MiXCR anew, one entry per CDR3 protein. The sample holds some 9,800 distinct CDR3 sequences, 7% to 9% seen once. This CDR3 spans 13 amino acids. Germline CDR1 and CDR2: LNHDA and SQIVND (reference sequence). J gave up 3 bases and V 6 bases, and 5 bases lay outside the gene matches. By sample share, this clonotype is medium-sized (0.01 to 0.1%). Its specificity is unknown. No cell fractionation was done, so the repertoire covers all unsorted peripheral blood T cells. Study-wide points: HIV+ repertoires were severely depleted of MAIT alpha-chain CDR3s, unlike healthy controls.

The receptor was isolated from an adult in good health. Sequenced: blood. The chain is built from TRBV19 and TRBJ2-7; 7 positions match TRBD1. CDR3 DNA sequence: TGTGCCAGTAGCAAGCCAGGGGGCTACGAGCAGTACTTC. This encodes CASSKPGGYEQYF.